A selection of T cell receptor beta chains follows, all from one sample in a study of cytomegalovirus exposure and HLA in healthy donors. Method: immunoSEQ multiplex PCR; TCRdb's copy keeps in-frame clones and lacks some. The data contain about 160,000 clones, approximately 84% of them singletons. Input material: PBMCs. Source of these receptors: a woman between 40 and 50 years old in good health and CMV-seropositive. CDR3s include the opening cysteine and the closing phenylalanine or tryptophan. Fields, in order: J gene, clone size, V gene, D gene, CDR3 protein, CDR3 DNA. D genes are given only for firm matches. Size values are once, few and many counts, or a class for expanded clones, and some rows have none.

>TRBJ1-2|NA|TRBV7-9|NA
CASSLDRRGEGYTF
TGTGCCAGCAGCTTAGACCGTCGGGGGGAGGGCTACACCTTC
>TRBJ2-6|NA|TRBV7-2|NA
CASSFGVGANGLTF
TGTGCCAGCAGCTTTGGGGTAGGGGCCAACGGCCTGACTTTC
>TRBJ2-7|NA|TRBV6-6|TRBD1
CASSYTGTGGSYEQYF
TGTGCCAGCAGTTACACAGGGACAGGGGGCTCCTACGAGCAGTACTTC
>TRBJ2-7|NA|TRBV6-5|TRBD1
CATIDRVNYEQYF
TGTGCCACCATCGACAGGGTCAACTACGAGCAGTACTTC
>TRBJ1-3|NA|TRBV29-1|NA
CSVVLGGNTIYF
TGCAGCGTTGTACTTGGTGGAAACACCATATATTTT
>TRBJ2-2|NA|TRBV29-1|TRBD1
CSAGQGYTGELFF
TGCAGCGCCGGACAGGGGTACACCGGGGAGCTGTTTTTT
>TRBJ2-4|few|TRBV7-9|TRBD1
CASSSYPIGTARAIQYF
TGTGCCAGCAGCTCCTACCCTATCGGGACAGCAAGGGCCATTCAGTACTTC
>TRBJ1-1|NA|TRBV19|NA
CASSIGPGENTEAFF
TGTGCCAGTAGTATAGGGCCAGGGGAGAACACTGAAGCTTTCTTT
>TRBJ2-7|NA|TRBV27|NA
CASSPRGVRGPLYEQYF
TGTGCCAGCAGTCCTCGAGGTGTGCGGGGCCCTCTCTACGAGCAGTACTTC
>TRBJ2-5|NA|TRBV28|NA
CASRAQGSETQYF
TGTGCCAGCAGGGCACAGGGTTCGGAGACCCAGTACTTC
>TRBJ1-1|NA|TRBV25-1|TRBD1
CASRGQTNTEAFF
TGTGCCAGCCGGGGACAGACGAACACTGAAGCTTTCTTT
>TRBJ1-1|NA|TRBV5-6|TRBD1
CASSLGRDRNTEAFF
TGTGCCAGCAGCTTGGGCCGGGACAGAAACACTGAAGCTTTCTTT
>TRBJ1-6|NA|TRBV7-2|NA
CASSSPGTPLHF
TGTGCCAGCAGCTCCCCGGGGACACCCCTCCACTTT
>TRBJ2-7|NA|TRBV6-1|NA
CASSELRLVVAQYF
TGTGCCAGCAGTGAGCTACGGCTAGTTGTCGCACAGTACTTC
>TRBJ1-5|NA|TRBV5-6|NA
CASSFAGASNQPQHF
TGTGCCAGCAGCTTTGCAGGGGCTTCAAATCAGCCCCAGCATTTT
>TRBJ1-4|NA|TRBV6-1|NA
CASSGEGDNEKLFF
TGTGCCAGCTCAGGGGAGGGGGATAATGAAAAACTGTTTTTT
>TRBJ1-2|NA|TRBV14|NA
CASSPHRTYGYTF
TGTGCCAGCAGCCCCCACAGGACCTATGGCTACACCTTC
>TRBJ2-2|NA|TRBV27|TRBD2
CASSLLGSGGIDAGELFF
TGTGCCAGCAGTTTATTGGGTTCGGGGGGTATCGACGCCGGGGAGCTGTTTTTT
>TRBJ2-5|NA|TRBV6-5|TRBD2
CASSLSGAVETQYF
TGTGCCAGCAGCCTGAGCGGGGCGGTGGAGACCCAGTACTTC
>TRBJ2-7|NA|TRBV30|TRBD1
CAWSLGGNEQYF
TGTGCCTGGAGCCTAGGGGGCAACGAGCAGTACTTC
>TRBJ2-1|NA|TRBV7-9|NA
CASSLSRRLSYNEQFF
TGTGCCAGCAGCTTATCGAGGCGCCTATCCTACAATGAGCAGTTCTTC
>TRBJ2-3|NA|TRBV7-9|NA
CASSLNLNTDTQYF
TGTGCCAGCAGCTTAAACTTAAACACAGATACGCAGTATTTT
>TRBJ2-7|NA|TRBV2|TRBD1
CASRLDRNNEQYF
TGTGCCAGCAGGTTGGACAGGAACAACGAGCAGTACTTC
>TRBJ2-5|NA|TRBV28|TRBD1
CASSQTGGKETQYF
TGTGCCAGCAGTCAAACAGGGGGCAAGGAGACCCAGTACTTC
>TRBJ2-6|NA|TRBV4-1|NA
CASSQARQAAGSGANGLTF
TGCGCCAGCAGCCAAGCGCGGCAGGCTGCTGGGTCTGGGGCCAACGGCCTGACTTTC
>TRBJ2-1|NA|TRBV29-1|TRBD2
CSVWTSGVFDEQFF
TGCAGCGTCTGGACTAGCGGGGTCTTCGATGAGCAGTTCTTC
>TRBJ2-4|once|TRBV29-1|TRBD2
CSVGSGGASSIQYF
TGCAGCGTTGGAAGCGGGGGGGCCTCTAGCATTCAGTACTTC
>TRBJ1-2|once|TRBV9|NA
CASSVAKREGAGGYTF
TGTGCCAGCAGCGTAGCAAAGCGAGAAGGGGCAGGTGGCTACACCTTC
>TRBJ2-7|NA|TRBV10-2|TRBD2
CATNDRRATSDEQYF
TGCGCCACCAACGACAGGAGAGCGACTAGCGACGAGCAGTACTTC
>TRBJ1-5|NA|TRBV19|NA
CASSIGGTHLGNQPQHF
TGTGCCAGTAGTATAGGGGGGACACATTTGGGCAATCAGCCCCAGCATTTT
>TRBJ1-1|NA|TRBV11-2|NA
CASTQTVPNTEAFF
TGTGCCAGCACCCAGACAGTTCCGAACACTGAAGCTTTCTTT
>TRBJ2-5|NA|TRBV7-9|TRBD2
CASSLNLAGQETQYF
TGTGCCAGCAGCTTAAACCTAGCGGGCCAAGAGACCCAGTACTTC
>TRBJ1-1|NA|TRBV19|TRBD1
CASSEGQGFGAFF
TGTGCCAGTAGTGAGGGACAGGGGTTTGGAGCTTTCTTT
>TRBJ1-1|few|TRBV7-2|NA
CASSPTWSLNTEAFF
TGTGCCAGCAGCCCCACTTGGAGCTTGAACACTGAAGCTTTCTTT
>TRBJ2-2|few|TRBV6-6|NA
CASLGGVNTGELFF
TGTGCCAGCCTAGGCGGAGTCAACACCGGGGAGCTGTTTTTT
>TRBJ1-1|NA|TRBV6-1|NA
CASRGSQEGTEAFF
TGTGCCAGCAGAGGGAGTCAGGAGGGCACTGAAGCTTTCTTT
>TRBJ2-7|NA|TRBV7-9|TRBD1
CASSSSGTGGSEQYF
TGTGCCAGCAGCTCCTCCGGGACAGGGGGGAGCGAGCAGTACTTC
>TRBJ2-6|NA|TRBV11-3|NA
CASSLGGANGLTF
TGTGCCAGCAGCTTAGGAGGAGCCAACGGCCTGACTTTC